This TCR beta chain comes out of a study of cytomegalovirus exposure and HLA in healthy donors. Comment on this clone: Its target is not known.

V was cut by 7 bases and J by 4 bases, with 17 bases left in between. The CDR3 is made up of 15 amino acids. The germline CDR1 and CDR2 sequences are LNHDA and SQIVND (reference sequence). Study outcomes and limitations: In vitro testing confirmed a few CMV-associated chains as specific for CMV antigens.

Generated by immunoSEQ multiplex PCR, the TCRdb table keeps only in-frame clones and is missing some. The sample carries about 200,000 clones, roughly 80% recorded once. The gene calls are TRBV19 and TRBJ1-5, with D tentatively TRBD1 (5 bases). The sequencing sample was made of PBMCs. The sequence derives from a woman aged 18 to 35 in good health and CMV-seronegative. The CDR3 sequence is CASIPQGGSNQPQHF. As DNA, the CDR3 is TGTGCCAGTATCCCCCAGGGAGGATCAAATCAGCCCCAGCATTTT.